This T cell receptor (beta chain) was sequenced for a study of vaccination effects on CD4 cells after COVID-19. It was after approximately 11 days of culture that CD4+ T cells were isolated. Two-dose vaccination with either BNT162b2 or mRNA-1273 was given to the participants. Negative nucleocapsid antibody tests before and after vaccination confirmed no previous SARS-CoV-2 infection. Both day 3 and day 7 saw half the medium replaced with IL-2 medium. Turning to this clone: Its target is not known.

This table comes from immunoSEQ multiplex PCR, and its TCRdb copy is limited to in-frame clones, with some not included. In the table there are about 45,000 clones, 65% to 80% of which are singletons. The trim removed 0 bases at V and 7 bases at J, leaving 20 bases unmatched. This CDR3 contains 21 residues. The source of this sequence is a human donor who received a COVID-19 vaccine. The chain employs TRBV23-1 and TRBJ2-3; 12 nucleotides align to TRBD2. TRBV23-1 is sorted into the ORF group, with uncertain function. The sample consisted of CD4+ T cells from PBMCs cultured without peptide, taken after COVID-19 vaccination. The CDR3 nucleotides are TGCGCCAGCAGTCAATCACGGATGGTTTTCGGCCTAGCGGGGGGGACGAATACGCAGTATTTT. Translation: CASSQSRMVFGLAGGTNTQYF.